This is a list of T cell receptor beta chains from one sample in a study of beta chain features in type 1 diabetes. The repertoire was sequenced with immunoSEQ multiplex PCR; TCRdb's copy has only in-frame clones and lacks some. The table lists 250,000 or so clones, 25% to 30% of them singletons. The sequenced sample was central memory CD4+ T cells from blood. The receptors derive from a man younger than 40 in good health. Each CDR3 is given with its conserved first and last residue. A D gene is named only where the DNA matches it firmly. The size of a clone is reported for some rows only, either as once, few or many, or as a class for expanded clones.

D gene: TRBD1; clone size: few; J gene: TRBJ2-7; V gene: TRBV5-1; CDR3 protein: CASSFTGGPEQYF; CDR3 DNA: TGCGCCAGCAGCTTTACAGGGGGCCCCGAGCAGTACTTC
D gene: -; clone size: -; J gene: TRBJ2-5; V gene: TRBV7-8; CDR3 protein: CASSRSKSQETQYF; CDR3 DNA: TGTGCCAGCAGCCGCTCAAAGTCCCAAGAGACCCAGTACTTC
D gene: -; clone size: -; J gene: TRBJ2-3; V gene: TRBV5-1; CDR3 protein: CASSLQDPDTQYF; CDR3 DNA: TGCGCCAGCAGCTTACAGGATCCAGATACGCAGTATTTT
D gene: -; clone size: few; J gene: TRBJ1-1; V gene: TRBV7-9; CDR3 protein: CASSLSTVNTEAFF; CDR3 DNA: TGTGCCAGCAGCTTAAGTACAGTCAACACTGAAGCTTTCTTT
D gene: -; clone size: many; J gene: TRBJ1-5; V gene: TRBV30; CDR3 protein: CASDGRRNQPQHF; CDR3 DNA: TGTGCCTCCGACGGACGGCGCAATCAGCCCCAGCATTTT
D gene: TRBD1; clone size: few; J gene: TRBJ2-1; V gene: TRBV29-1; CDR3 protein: CSVEKDRRQFF; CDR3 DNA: TGCAGCGTTGAAAAGGACAGGCGGCAGTTCTTC
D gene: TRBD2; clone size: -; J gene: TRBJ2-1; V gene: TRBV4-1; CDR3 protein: CASSQGSWLAGSNEQFF; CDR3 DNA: TGCGCCAGCAGCCAAGGAAGTTGGCTAGCGGGCTCAAATGAGCAGTTCTTC
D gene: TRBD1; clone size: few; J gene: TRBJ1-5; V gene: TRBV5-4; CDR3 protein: CASSAGQKYSNQPQHF; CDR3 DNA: TGTGCCAGCAGCGCGGGACAGAAGTATAGCAATCAGCCCCAGCATTTT
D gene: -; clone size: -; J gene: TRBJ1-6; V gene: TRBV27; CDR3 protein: CASSPRQASSYNSPLHF; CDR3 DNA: TGTGCCAGCAGTCCACGACAGGCAAGCTCCTATAATTCACCCCTCCACTTT
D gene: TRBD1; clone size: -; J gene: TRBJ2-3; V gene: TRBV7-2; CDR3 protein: CASSLRQGPSDTQYF; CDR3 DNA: TGTGCCAGCAGCTTAAGACAGGGTCCTTCAGATACGCAGTATTTT
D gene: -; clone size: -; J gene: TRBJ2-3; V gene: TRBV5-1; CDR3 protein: CASSSLVTGTDTQYF; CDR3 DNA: TGCGCCAGCAGCTCACTAGTAACGGGCACAGATACGCAGTATTTT
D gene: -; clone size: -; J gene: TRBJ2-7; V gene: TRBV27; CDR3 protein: CASTPLGGSSYEQYF; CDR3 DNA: TGTGCCAGCACTCCTCTCGGGGGAAGCTCCTACGAGCAGTACTTC
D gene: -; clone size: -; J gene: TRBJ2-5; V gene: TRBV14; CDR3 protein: CASSQDRNPGTQYF; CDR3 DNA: TGTGCCAGCAGCCAAGATCGAAACCCCGGGACCCAGTACTTC
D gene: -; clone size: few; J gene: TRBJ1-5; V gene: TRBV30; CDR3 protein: CAWSSRGDQPQHF; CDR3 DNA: TGTGCCTGGAGTAGTAGGGGCGATCAGCCCCAGCATTTT
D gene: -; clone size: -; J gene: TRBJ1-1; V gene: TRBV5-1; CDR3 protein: CASHTGVATEAFF; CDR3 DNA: TGCGCCAGCCACACAGGTGTTGCGACTGAAGCTTTCTTT
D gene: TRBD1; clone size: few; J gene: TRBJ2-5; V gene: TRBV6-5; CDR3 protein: CASSPDRAQTQYF; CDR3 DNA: TGTGCCAGCAGCCCCGACAGGGCCCAGACCCAGTACTTC
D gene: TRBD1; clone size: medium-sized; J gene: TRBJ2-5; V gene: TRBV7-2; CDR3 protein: CASSKYPRGQGRGETQYF; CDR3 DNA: TGTGCCAGCAGCAAATACCCCCGGGGACAGGGGAGAGGAGAGACCCAGTACTTC
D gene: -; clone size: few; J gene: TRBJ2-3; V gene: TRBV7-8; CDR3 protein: CASSLGGAFTDTQYF; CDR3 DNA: TGTGCCAGCAGCTTAGGGGGGGCCTTCACAGATACGCAGTATTTT
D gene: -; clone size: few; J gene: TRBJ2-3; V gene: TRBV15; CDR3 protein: CATSRQISTDTQYF; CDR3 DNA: TGTGCCACCAGCAGACAGATTAGCACAGATACGCAGTATTTT
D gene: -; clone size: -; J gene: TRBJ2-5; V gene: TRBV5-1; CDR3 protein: CASSPGAVGETQYF; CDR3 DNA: TGCGCCAGCAGCCCAGGGGCGGTGGGGGAGACCCAGTACTTC
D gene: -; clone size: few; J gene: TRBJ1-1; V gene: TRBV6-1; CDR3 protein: CASSEYTGAFF; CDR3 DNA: TGTGCCAGCAGTGAGTATACGGGGGCTTTCTTT
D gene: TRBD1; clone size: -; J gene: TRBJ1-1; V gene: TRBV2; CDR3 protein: CASSGQGGTEAFF; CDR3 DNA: TGTGCCAGCAGCGGACAGGGGGGCACTGAAGCTTTCTTT
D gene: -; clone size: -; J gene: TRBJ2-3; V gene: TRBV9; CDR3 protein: CASSVGPSTLTDTQYF; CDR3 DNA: TGTGCCAGCAGCGTAGGACCCTCTACCCTCACAGATACGCAGTATTTT
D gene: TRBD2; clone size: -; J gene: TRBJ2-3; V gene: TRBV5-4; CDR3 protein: CASSYRLAGHTDTQYF; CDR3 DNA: TGTGCCAGCAGCTATCGACTAGCGGGGCACACAGATACGCAGTATTTT
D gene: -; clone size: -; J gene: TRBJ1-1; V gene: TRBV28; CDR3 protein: CASSLSGGLNTEAFF; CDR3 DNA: TGTGCCAGCAGTTTATCTGGGGGCTTGAACACTGAAGCTTTCTTT
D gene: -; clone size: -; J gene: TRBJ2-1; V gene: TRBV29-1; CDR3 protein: CSVRSRDSYNEQFF; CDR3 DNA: TGCAGCGTTCGATCTCGGGATAGCTACAATGAGCAGTTCTTC
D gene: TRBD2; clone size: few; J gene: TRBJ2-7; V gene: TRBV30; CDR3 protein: CAWSFGSGRVHEQYF; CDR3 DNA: TGTGCCTGGAGTTTCGGGAGCGGGAGAGTACACGAGCAGTACTTC
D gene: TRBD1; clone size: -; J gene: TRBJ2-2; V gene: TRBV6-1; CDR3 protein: CAGSRGPVTGELFF; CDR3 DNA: TGTGCCGGATCGAGGGGGCCCGTCACCGGGGAGCTGTTTTTT
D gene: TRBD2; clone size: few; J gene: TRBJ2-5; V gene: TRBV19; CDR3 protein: CASSMGTNLRQETQYF; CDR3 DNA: TGTGCCAGTAGTATGGGGACTAACCTACGCCAGGAGACCCAGTACTTC
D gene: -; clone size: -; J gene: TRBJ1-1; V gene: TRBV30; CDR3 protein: CAWSDRGEAFF; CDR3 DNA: TGTGCCTGGAGTGACAGAGGTGAAGCTTTCTTT
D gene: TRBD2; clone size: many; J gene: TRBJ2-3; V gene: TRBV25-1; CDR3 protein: CASRMGEIAGNTQYF; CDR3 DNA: TGTGCCAGCAGGATGGGGGAAATAGCGGGAAATACGCAGTATTTT
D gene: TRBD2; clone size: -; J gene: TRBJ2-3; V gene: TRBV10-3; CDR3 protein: CAISGTSGVADTQYF; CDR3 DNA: TGTGCCATCAGTGGGACTAGCGGGGTCGCAGATACGCAGTATTTT
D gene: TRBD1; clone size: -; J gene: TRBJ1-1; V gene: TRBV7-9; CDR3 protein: CASSARDRENTEAFF; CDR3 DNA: TGTGCCAGCAGCGCTCGAGACAGGGAGAACACTGAAGCTTTCTTT
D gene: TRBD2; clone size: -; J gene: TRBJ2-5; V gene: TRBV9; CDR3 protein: CASSVGSSGGLQETQYF; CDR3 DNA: TGTGCCAGCAGCGTAGGCTCGAGCGGGGGGTTACAAGAGACCCAGTACTTC
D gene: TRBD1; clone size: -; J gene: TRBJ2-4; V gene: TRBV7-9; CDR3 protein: CASSFDRAENIQYF; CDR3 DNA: TGTGCCAGCAGCTTTGACAGGGCCGAAAACATTCAGTACTTC
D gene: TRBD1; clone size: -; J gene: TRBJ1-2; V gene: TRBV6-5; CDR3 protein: CASSNRQGSGYTF; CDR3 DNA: TGTGCCAGCAGTAACCGACAGGGGAGCGGCTACACCTTC